Each of the 26 T cell receptor beta chains below was sequenced from the same sample in a study of T cell responses to AZD1222 COVID-19 vaccine (dated by TCRdb to the early 2020s). Interpreted using the paper, the time point label stands for: about 28 days (+/-7) after the second vaccine dose. The library was obtained by the immunoSEQ multiplex PCR assay. In its TCRdb copy, this immuneACCESS table keeps in-frame sequences only and misses some clones. Where compared with another copy, unresolved V genes explain less than half of these, and the others have no known cause. For this sample the table gives approximately 140,000 clones, of which 75% to 95% were detected only once. Of the sample, 3% to 3.5% falls within the top ten clones. The sequencing here drew on peripheral blood, taken 28 days after the second AZD1222 dose. These receptors were collected from an adult who received the AZD1222 COVID-19 vaccine.

The chain links TRBV15 to TRBJ1-5, with D perhaps TRBD1 (5 bases). Germline CDR1 LNHNV, CDR2 YYDKDF (reference sequence). This CDR3 contains 14 residues. Trimming stripped 3 bases from V and 7 bases from J, with 13 bases between. The CDR3 region is CATSSGRWGQPQHF. The CDR3, as DNA: TGTGCCACCAGCAGTGGACGGTGGGGCCAGCCCCAGCATTTT.

This sequence joins TRBV4-2 and TRBJ2-2, with 7 bases matching TRBD1. CDR1 is LGHNA and CDR2 is YNFKEQ in the germline V gene. V dropped 5 bases and J dropped 5; count of bases not matched to a gene: 8. The CDR3 runs 15 residues. CDR3: CASSGPGQLTGELFF. CDR3 bases: TGTGCCAGCAGCGGACCGGGACAGCTTACCGGGGAGCTGTTTTTT.

The chain combines TRBV25-1 with TRBJ1-6; 8 bases line up with TRBD1. The germline gives CDR1 MGHDK, CDR2 SYGVNS. V lost 1 base and J lost 8; bases outside the gene matches: 1. The CDR3 loop spans 14 amino acids. This CDR3 reads CASSEWGQDSPLHF. In DNA form, the CDR3 reads TGTGCCAGCAGTGAATGGGGACAGGATTCACCCCTCCACTTT. Drawing the rest from reference TRBV25-1 and TRBJ1-6, the complete variable domain is EADIYQTPRYLVIGTGKKITLECSQTMGHDKMYWYQQDPGMELHLIHYSYGVNSTEKGDLSSESTVSRIRTEHFPLTLESARPSHTSQYLCASSEWGQDSPLHFGNGTRLTVT.

This chain's CDR3 is CSVEERDRGYEQYF. The CDR3 DNA follows: TGCAGCGTTGAAGAAAGGGACAGGGGGTACGAGCAGTACTTC. The gene calls are TRBV29-1 and TRBJ2-7; TRBD1 matches 11 bases. This CDR3 region has 14 residues. Germline V gives CDR1 SQVTM, CDR2 ANQGSEA. J gave up 4 bases and V 0 bases, and 2 bases lay outside the gene matches.

The chain is built from TRBV7-9 and TRBJ1-4; D gene uncertain. The CDR3 spans 14 residues. Germline CDR1 and CDR2: SEHNR and FQNEAQ (reference sequence). The V and J ends lost 3 bases and 7 bases respectively, with 12 bases between them. The CDR3, as DNA: TGTGCCAGCAGCTTGGAGAAGGGAACTGAAAAACTGTTTTTT. Its translation: CASSLEKGTEKLFF. Together with reference TRBV7-9 and TRBJ1-4, the CDR3 gives the full variable domain: DTGVSQNPRHKITKRGQNVTFRCDPISEHNRLYWYRQTLGQGPEFLTYFQNEAQLEKSRLLSDRFSAERPKGSFSTLEIQRTEQGDSAMYLCASSLEKGTEKLFFGSGTQLSVL.

The gene calls are TRBV12-5 and TRBJ2-3, with 7 bases matching TRBD1. The CDR3 is 13 amino acids. V lost 9 bases and J lost 3; bases outside the gene matches: 6. Germline V gene data show CDR1 as LGHNT and CDR2 as FRNRAP. Here the CDR3 DNA reads TGTGCTAGCCGGGACAGCTTAACAGATACGCAGTATTTT. This translates into CASRDSLTDTQYF.

The genes are TRBV11-2 and TRBJ1-1, with D possibly being TRBD1 (6 bases). Trimming removed 5 bases from V and 0 bases from J, with 16 bases in between. The CDR3 runs to 16 residues. Germline V CDR1 and CDR2: SGHAT, FQNNGV. The CDR3 here is CASSLGQRRMNTEAFF. The CDR3 DNA reads TGTGCCAGCAGCCTTGGACAGAGACGCATGAACACTGAAGCTTTCTTT.

V gene TRBV2 combines with J gene TRBJ1-1; D unresolved. Looked up from germline, CDR1 is SNHLY and CDR2 is FYNNEI. V lost 2 bases and J lost 1, with 2 bases in between. This CDR3 is 12 amino acids long. The CDR3 region has the DNA TGTGCCAGCAGTGAAAGGAACACTGAAGCTTTCTTT. Protein sequence: CASSERNTEAFF. The full variable domain, with the rest looked up from reference TRBV2 and TRBJ1-1, is EPEVTQTPSHQVTQMGQEVILRCVPISNHLYFYWYRQILGQKVEFLVSFYNNEISEKSEIFDDQFSVERPDGSNFTLKIRSTKLEDSAMYFCASSERNTEAFFGQGTRLTVV.

In its sample, this clone was seen once. V is TRBV2 and J is TRBJ2-7; D is unresolved. This CDR3 spans 13 amino acids. Germline V gives CDR1 SNHLY, CDR2 FYNNEI. V was pared by 10 bases and J by 6 bases, with 19 bases between. The CDR3 DNA reads TGTGCCACCTCGGGCTCCCGCCTTGGCGAGCAGTACTTC. It specifies CATSGSRLGEQYF.

V is TRBV19 and J is TRBJ2-3, with D possibly TRBD2 on 5 matching bases. The CDR3 loop spans 15 amino acids. Germline CDR1 reads LNHDA; CDR2 reads SQIVND (reference sequence). Trimming removed 10 bases from V and 2 bases from J, with 19 bases in between. The CDR3 region is CATRQKRGNTDTQYF. As DNA, the CDR3 is TGTGCCACCCGGCAGAAGCGAGGGAACACAGATACGCAGTATTTT.

The V call is TRBV6-4, the J call TRBJ1-6, with unresolved D. From germline, CDR1 is MRHNA and CDR2 SNTAGT. The V gene lost 3 bases and the J gene lost 11 bases, with 14 bases spanning the gap. The CDR3 sequence is 14 residues long. The CDR3 sequence is CASSDGFGRPPLHF. The CDR3 DNA is TGTGCCAGCAGTGATGGATTTGGCAGGCCACCCCTCCACTTT.

The rearrangement joins TRBV24-1 to TRBJ1-5; 8 bases fit TRBD1. Looked up from germline, CDR1 is KGHDR and CDR2 is SFDVKD. The CDR3 totals 17 residues. The J segment lost 2 bases and the V segment lost 6 bases, leaving 11 bases of the junction unmatched. CDR3 in amino acids: CATSSEQGGIGNQPQHF. The CDR3 region has the DNA TGTGCCACCAGTTCCGAACAGGGGGGGATAGGCAATCAGCCCCAGCATTTT.

V usage is TRBV2 and J usage is TRBJ1-6; the D is unclear. V lost 4 bases and J lost 7, with 8 bases in between. Germline values: CDR1 SNHLY, CDR2 FYNNEI. This CDR3 region has 13 residues. CDR3 in DNA: TGTGCCAGCAGTGCAGCATCCAATTCACCCCTCCACTTT. Translated: CASSAASNSPLHF. Supplemented by reference TRBV2 and TRBJ1-6, the full variable domain reads EPEVTQTPSHQVTQMGQEVILRCVPISNHLYFYWYRQILGQKVEFLVSFYNNEISEKSEIFDDQFSVERPDGSNFTLKIRSTKLEDSAMYFCASSAASNSPLHFGNGTRLTVT.

The chain couples TRBV30 to TRBJ2-6; D is uncertain. Between the trimmed V and J ends, which lost 3 bases and 4 bases, there was a span of 7 bases. The CDR3 runs 13 residues. Germline assignment: CDR1 GTSNPN and CDR2 SVGIG (reference sequence). The CDR3 region has the DNA TGTGCCTGGAGCCATCAGGGGGCCAACGTCCTGACTTTC. Protein: CAWSHQGANVLTF. Supplemented by reference TRBV30 and TRBJ2-6, the full variable domain reads SQTIHQWPATLVQPVGSPLSLECTVEGTSNPNLYWYRQAAGRGLQLLFYSVGIGQISSEVPQNLSASRPQDRQFILSSKKLLLSDSGFYLCAWSHQGANVLTFGAGSRLTVL.

Remarks on this clone: This sample includes further DNA sequences coding for the same CDR3. This chain uses TRBV12-3 or TRBV12-4 with TRBJ1-2, with D uncertain. Trimming cost V 2 bases and J 7 bases, with 5 bases left between them. This CDR3 comprises 11 residues. CDR3 amino acids: CASSLNGGYTF. The CDR3 coding sequence is TGTGCCAGCAGTTTAAATGGTGGCTACACCTTC.

The chain recombines TRBV5-1 with TRBJ1-1; maybe TRBD1 (5 bases). This CDR3 is built from 14 residues. The V and J ends lost 4 bases and 5 bases respectively, with 15 bases between them. CDR1 is SGHRS and CDR2 is YFSETQ in the germline V gene. In DNA form, the CDR3 reads TGCGCCAGCAGCCACCGGGGCCAAGGGACTGAAGCTTTCTTT. Protein sequence: CASSHRGQGTEAFF.

The V gene is TRBV29-1, the J gene TRBJ2-7; 7 bases are a match to TRBD1. Trimming at V came to 2 bases and at J to 3 bases, leaving 13 bases not matched to a gene. Per germline, CDR1 SQVTM and CDR2 ANQGSEA. The CDR3 has 16 residues. DNA for the CDR3: TGCAGCGTTGAATTCGCCAGACTGGGACAGCTCTACGAGCAGTACTTC. Residues: CSVEFARLGQLYEQYF.

Concerning this clone itself: The sample holds other DNA sequences that translate to the same CDR3. The chain uses TRBV27 and TRBJ2-7, with 11 bases matching TRBD1. The CDR3 is 15 amino acids. Trimming cost V 4 bases and J 4 bases; bases outside gene matches: 6. CDR1 MNHEY and CDR2 SMNVEV come from the germline V gene (reference sequence). CDR3 region: CASSSGQGASYEQYF. DNA for the CDR3: TGTGCCAGCAGTTCTGGACAGGGGGCGAGTTACGAGCAGTACTTC.

The chain recombines TRBV6-5 with TRBJ1-2, with D maybe TRBD1 (5 bases). The CDR3 is 16 residues long. V gave up 0 bases and J gave up 8 bases, with 19 bases separating them. In germline, CDR1 is MNHEY, CDR2 SVGAGI. The CDR3: CASSYSLPGRGGGYTF. DNA for the CDR3: TGTGCCAGCAGTTACTCGTTGCCCGGTAGGGGAGGAGGCTACACCTTC.

The chain links TRBV2 to TRBJ2-2; D perhaps matches TRBD2 (5 bases). V shed 7 bases and J shed 2 bases, with 11 bases lying between them. CDR3 size: 14 residues. Germline assignment: CDR1 SNHLY and CDR2 FYNNEI. The CDR3 DNA follows: TGTGCCAGCATGGAGGATCAAAACACCGGGGAGCTGTTTTTT. This sequence encodes CASMEDQNTGELFF.

This chain joins TRBV11-2 and TRBJ1-2; 8 positions agree with TRBD1. Germline-derived CDR1 and CDR2 are SGHAT and FQNNGV. V shed 5 bases, J shed 8 bases, and the junction held 16 bases outside the gene matches. The CDR3 consists of 16 residues. The CDR3 DNA follows: TGTGCCAGCAGCCCTATACAGGGGGAAGGAATAAGGGGCTACACCTTC. It specifies CASSPIQGEGIRGYTF.

The chain employs TRBV25-1 and TRBJ2-1; unclear D gene. The CDR3 is made up of 15 amino acids. Germline CDR1 is MGHDK and CDR2 is SYGVNS. V was shortened by 5 bases and J by 7 bases, with 18 bases between the two germline ends. This CDR3 reads CASSTRSTSWNEQFF. The CDR3 DNA is TGTGCCAGCAGTACCCGTTCCACGAGCTGGAATGAGCAGTTCTTC.

V gene TRBV5-1 combines with J gene TRBJ2-5; D gene ambiguous. V dropped 1 base and J dropped 4 bases, with 11 bases sitting between them. The CDR3 has 14 residues. The germline gives CDR1 SGHRS, CDR2 YFSETQ. The CDR3 DNA is TGCGCCAGCAGCTTGCAAAGCCCCCCAGAGACCCAGTACTTC. As protein: CASSLQSPPETQYF.

The V and J genes are TRBV20-1 and TRBJ1-3; D gene unclear. V gave up 7 bases and J gave up 3 bases, with 4 bases separating them. Germline values: CDR1 DFQATT, CDR2 SNEGSKA (reference sequence). The CDR3 contains 10 residues. CDR3 sequence: CSGGGNTIYF. The CDR3 nucleotides read TGCAGTGGGGGTGGAAACACCATATATTTT.

This rearrangement joins TRBV5-4 to TRBJ1-1, with D perhaps matching TRBD1 (5 bases). The CDR3 is made up of 11 amino acids. Trimming shortened V by 10 bases and J by 5 bases, and 12 bases separated the two germline ends. CDR1 SGHNT and CDR2 YYREEE come from the germline V gene (reference sequence). DNA for the CDR3: TGTGCCTTCTCAGAGGGGACTGAAGCTTTCTTT. This codes for CAFSEGTEAFF.

This clone has just a few counts. The chain joins TRBV19 to TRBJ1-1; D unresolved. Looked up from germline, CDR1 is LNHDA and CDR2 is SQIVND (reference sequence). Trimming removed 6 bases at V and 1 base at J, with 12 bases between. The CDR3 is 14 residues long. The CDR3 nucleotides read TGTGCCAGTAGGACCCCGCTGGGGAACACTGAAGCTTTCTTT. This sequence encodes CASRTPLGNTEAFF.